This passage covers 21 T cell receptor beta chains from one sample sequenced in a study of blood T cell repertoires in COVID-19. Measured with immunoSEQ multiplex PCR; TCRdb has only the in-frame clones, and not every one. The sample holds 110,000 or so clones; more than 70% are singletons and the top ten take 5% to 6%. The sample taken for sequencing was peripheral blood. The receptors were gathered from a woman aged 55 to 70 with COVID-19, enrolled during active disease.

This chain uses TRBV27 with TRBJ1-1; TRBD1 might be the D (5 bases). Germline CDR1 MNHEY, CDR2 SMNVEV (reference sequence). V shed 1 base and J shed 6 bases, with 9 bases lying between them. CDR3 length equals 13 residues. For the CDR3, the DNA is TGTGCCAGCAGTTTATTAGACAGTTCTGAAGCTTTCTTT. This codes for CASSLLDSSEAFF.

This chain joins TRBV6-5 and TRBJ2-2, with D possibly TRBD2 on 5 matching bases. Germline assignment: CDR1 MNHEY and CDR2 SVGAGI. Between the trimmed V and J ends, which lost 11 bases and 4 bases, there was a span of 14 bases. The CDR3 consists of 13 residues. The CDR3 region has the DNA TGTGCCGCAAGAGGGTGGAGCACCGGGGAGCTGTTTTTT. Translating gives CAARGWSTGELFF.

The chain has TRBV4-1 and TRBJ1-3, with D tentatively TRBD1 (6 bases). Germline CDR1 is MGHRA and CDR2 is YSYEKL. The CDR3 consists of 18 residues. Trimming pared 1 base from V and 0 bases from J, leaving 16 bases between. CDR3 sequence: CASSQVDRYYASGNTIYF. Written as DNA, the CDR3 is TGCGCCAGCAGCCAAGTTGACAGGTATTATGCCTCTGGAAACACCATATATTTT.

The genes are TRBV5-1 and TRBJ1-6, with 9 bases matching TRBD1. This CDR3 spans 16 amino acids. CDR1 and CDR2 (germline): SGHRS, YFSETQ. The junction had 8 bases not matched to a gene; V was cut back by 0 bases and J by 10 bases. CDR3 loop: CASSLGTGGQWSPLHF. The CDR3 nucleotides are TGCGCCAGCAGCTTGGGAACAGGGGGCCAGTGGTCACCCCTCCACTTT.

V usage is TRBV7-2 and J usage is TRBJ2-3, with unresolved D. The V gene lost 0 bases and the J gene lost 5 bases, with 6 bases spanning the gap. The germline gives CDR1 SGHTA, CDR2 FQGNSA. This CDR3 contains 13 residues. The CDR3 spells CASSLAREDTQYF. DNA of the CDR3: TGTGCCAGCAGCTTAGCAAGAGAAGATACGCAGTATTTT. The variable domain in full, with the rest retrieved from reference TRBV7-2 and TRBJ2-3, is GAGVSQSPSNKVTEKGKDVELRCDPISGHTALYWYRQSLGQGLEFLIYFQGNSAPDKSGLPSDRFSAERTGGSVSTLTIQRTQQEDSAVYLCASSLAREDTQYFGPGTRLTVL.

The chain employs TRBV15 and TRBJ2-7; 10 bases align to TRBD1. Unmatched junction bases numbered 11, after V lost 4 bases and J lost 2 bases. Per germline, CDR1 LNHNV and CDR2 YYDKDF (reference sequence). The CDR3 consists of 17 residues. CDR3 DNA: TGTGCCACCAGCACTGGGACAGGGGCCGATATAACCTACGAGCAGTACTTC. Amino acid sequence: CATSTGTGADITYEQYF. The variable domain in full, with the rest retrieved from reference TRBV15 and TRBJ2-7, is DAMVIQNPRYQVTQFGKPVTLSCSQTLNHNVMYWYQQKSSQAPKLLFHYYDKDFNNEADTPDNFQSRRPNTSFCFLDIRSPGLGDTAMYLCATSTGTGADITYEQYFGPGTRLTVT.

This sequence joins TRBV5-1 and TRBJ1-1; 7 bases line up with TRBD1. Trimming at V came to 4 bases and at J to 1 base, leaving 4 bases not matched to a gene. The length of the CDR3 is 14 residues. Germline CDR1 SGHRS, CDR2 YFSETQ. CDR3 sequence: CASSGGTANTEAFF. Written as DNA, the CDR3 is TGCGCCAGCAGCGGAGGGACAGCGAACACTGAAGCTTTCTTT.

The CDR3 DNA reads as TGTGCCAGCAACCACAGGGTGGCTAATTCACCCCTCCACTTT. Protein product: CASNHRVANSPLHF. The V call is TRBV6-5, the J call TRBJ1-6; D possibly corresponds to TRBD1 (6 bases). Germline-derived CDR1 and CDR2 are MNHEY and SVGAGI. There are 14 residues in the CDR3. V dropped 7 bases and J dropped 6 bases, with 13 bases sitting between them.

This rearrangement joins TRBV2 to TRBJ2-1; weak D call: TRBD2 (5 bases). V lost 3 bases and J 14 bases, leaving 11 bases between the germline ends. Per germline, CDR1 SNHLY and CDR2 FYNNEI. The CDR3 loop spans 11 amino acids. The CDR3, as DNA: TGTGCCAGCAGTGAGGACTCTCTGGAGTTCTTC. This translates into CASSEDSLEFF.

The chain carries TRBV5-4 and TRBJ2-3; the match to TRBD2 covers 9 bases. J lost 1 base, V lost 1 base, and 1 base had no gene match. The CDR3 is 15 amino acids. Germline V lookup: CDR1 SGHNT, CDR2 YYREEE (reference sequence). In DNA form, the CDR3 reads TGTGCCAGCAGCTTGTCTAGCGGGGGCACAGATACGCAGTATTTT. Its translation is CASSLSSGGTDTQYF.

The CDR3 nucleotides are TGCGCCAGCAGAACCGGACTAGCGAAAGCCGGGGAGCTGTTTTTT. This codes for CASRTGLAKAGELFF. V is TRBV5-1 and J is TRBJ2-2; 9 bases are shared with TRBD2. Germline CDR1 SGHRS, CDR2 YFSETQ. V trimming: 5 bases; J trimming: 6 bases; junction bases outside the gene matches: 8. This CDR3 comprises 15 residues.

This chain connects TRBV6-1 to TRBJ1-6; perhaps TRBD1 as D (6 bases). Germline V gene lookup returns CDR1 MNHNS and CDR2 SASEGT. V was pared by 3 bases and J by 10 bases, with 25 bases between. The CDR3 spans 18 residues. CDR3 sequence: CASSELGVQGRFPSPLHF. CDR3 DNA: TGTGCCAGCAGTGAGTTAGGGGTGCAGGGGCGTTTCCCGTCACCCCTCCACTTT.

In the case of this clone: Distinct nucleotide sequences in the sample also encode this CDR3. CDR3 loop: CASSPGPNQPQHF. The CDR3 DNA sequence: TGTGCCAGCTCACCGGGCCCCAATCAGCCCCAGCATTTT. The genes are TRBV18 and TRBJ1-5; no reliable D call. Germline V gene lookup returns CDR1 KGHSH and CDR2 LQKENI. V lost 3 bases to trimming and J lost 3 bases, with 6 bases between them. The CDR3 contains 13 residues.

This sequence joins TRBV5-4 and TRBJ1-1, with D possibly TRBD1 on 5 matching bases. V lost 3 bases, J lost 1 base, and 13 bases lay in between. The CDR3 sequence is 15 residues long. Germline V gene lookup returns CDR1 SGHNT and CDR2 YYREEE (reference sequence). CDR3 amino acids: CASSSTGAANTEAFF. The DNA of the CDR3 is TGTGCCAGCAGCTCCACTGGGGCAGCGAACACTGAAGCTTTCTTT.

This rearrangement joins TRBV27 to TRBJ2-7; D might be TRBD1 (6 bases). The CDR3 runs 14 residues. CDR1 and CDR2 from the germline V gene are MNHEY and SMNVEV (reference sequence). V lost 4 bases, J lost 3 bases, and 13 bases lay in between. This CDR3 reads CASSSTGIGYEQYF. CDR3 DNA: TGTGCCAGCAGTTCAACAGGGATCGGCTACGAGCAGTACTTC.

The chain uses TRBV7-3 and TRBJ1-1; unclear D gene. The V and J ends lost 2 bases and 3 bases respectively, with 10 bases between them. The germline gives CDR1 SGHTA, CDR2 FQGTGA. The CDR3 runs 14 residues. The CDR3 DNA reads as TGTGCCAGCAGCTTAGAGGGCGGCGACACTGAAGCTTTCTTT. Protein product: CASSLEGGDTEAFF.

The V and J genes are TRBV21-1 and TRBJ1-6. TRBV21-1 is labeled a pseudogene. The CDR3 has 11 amino acids. CDR3: CASSRRSPLHF. Here the CDR3 DNA reads TGTGCCAGCAGCAGGAGATCACCCCTCCACTTT.

This chain connects TRBV18 to TRBJ1-3; 7 bases map to TRBD1. Germline CDR1 KGHSH, CDR2 LQKENI. This CDR3 spans 16 amino acids. V dropped 6 bases and J dropped 4; count of bases not matched to a gene: 12. CDR3 amino acids: CASSSSGTDRGNTIYF. The CDR3 DNA reads TGTGCCAGCTCTTCATCCGGGACAGACCGCGGAAACACCATATATTTT.

V usage is TRBV4-3 and J usage is TRBJ2-2; tentatively, D is TRBD2 (5 bases). The CDR3 spans 14 residues. V was shortened by 3 bases and J by 5 bases, with 10 bases between the two germline ends. CDR1 is LGHNA and CDR2 is YSLEER in the germline V gene. CDR3 loop: CASSHPEETGELFF. For the CDR3, the DNA is TGCGCCAGCAGCCACCCGGAGGAGACCGGGGAGCTGTTTTTT.

The chain employs TRBV4-1 and TRBJ1-4; D uncertain. Germline CDR1 and CDR2: MGHRA and YSYEKL. With 5 bases removed from V and 7 bases from J, the gap between germline ends came to 20 bases. CDR3 length: 16 amino acids. CDR3 sequence reads: CASSSLSVGSREKLFF. The CDR3 DNA follows: TGCGCCAGCAGCTCATTGTCGGTCGGGTCACGTGAAAAACTGTTTTTT.

The CDR3 DNA follows: TGCGCCAGCAGGACCAAGTTCGGGGGTGGCACTGAAGCTTTCTTT. Its protein product is CASRTKFGGGTEAFF. V is TRBV4-1 and J is TRBJ1-1; maybe TRBD1 (5 bases). This CDR3 is built from 15 residues. Trimming shortened V by 6 bases and J by 4 bases, and 18 bases separated the two germline ends. The V gene's germline CDR1 is MGHRA and CDR2 YSYEKL.